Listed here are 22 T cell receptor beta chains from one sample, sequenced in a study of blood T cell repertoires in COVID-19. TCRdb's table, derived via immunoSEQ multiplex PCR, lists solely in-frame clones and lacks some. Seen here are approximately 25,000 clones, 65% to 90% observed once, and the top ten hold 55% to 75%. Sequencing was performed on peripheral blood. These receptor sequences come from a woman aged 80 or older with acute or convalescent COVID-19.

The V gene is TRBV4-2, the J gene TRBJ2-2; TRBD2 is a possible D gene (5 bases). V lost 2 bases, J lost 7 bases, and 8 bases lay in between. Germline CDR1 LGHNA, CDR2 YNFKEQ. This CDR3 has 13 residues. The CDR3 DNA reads TGTGCCAGCAGCCAACCGAGCGGCGGGGAGCTGTTTTTT. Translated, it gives CASSQPSGGELFF.

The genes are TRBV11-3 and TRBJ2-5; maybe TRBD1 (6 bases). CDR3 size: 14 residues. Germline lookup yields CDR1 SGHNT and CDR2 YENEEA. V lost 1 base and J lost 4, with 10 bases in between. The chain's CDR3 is CASSLGSRGETQYF. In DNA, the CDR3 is TGTGCCAGCAGCTTAGGGTCCAGGGGAGAGACCCAGTACTTC.

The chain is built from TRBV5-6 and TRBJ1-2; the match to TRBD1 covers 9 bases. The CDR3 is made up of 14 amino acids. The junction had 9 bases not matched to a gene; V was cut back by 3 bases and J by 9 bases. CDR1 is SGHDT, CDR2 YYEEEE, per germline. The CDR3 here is CASSSQQGARSYTF. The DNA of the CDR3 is TGTGCCAGCAGCTCGCAACAGGGGGCTAGGAGCTACACCTTC.

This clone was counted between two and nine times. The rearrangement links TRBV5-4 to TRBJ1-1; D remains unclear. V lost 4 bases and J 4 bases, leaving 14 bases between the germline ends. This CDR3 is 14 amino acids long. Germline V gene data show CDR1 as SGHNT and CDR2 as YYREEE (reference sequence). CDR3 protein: CASSAYRTSTEAFF. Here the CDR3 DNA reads TGTGCCAGCAGCGCCTACAGAACTAGCACTGAAGCTTTCTTT.

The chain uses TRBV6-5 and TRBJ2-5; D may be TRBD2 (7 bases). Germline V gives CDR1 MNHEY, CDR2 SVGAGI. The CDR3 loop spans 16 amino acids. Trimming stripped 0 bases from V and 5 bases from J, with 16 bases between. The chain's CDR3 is CASSYSPGGSYETQYF. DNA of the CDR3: TGTGCCAGCAGTTACTCACCGGGGGGCAGTTATGAGACCCAGTACTTC.

In DNA, the CDR3 is TGTGCCAGCAGCCTCTATGGCGGGGGCAATCCTAGTGGCTACACCTTC. It yields the protein CASSLYGGGNPSGYTF. The V call is TRBV4-2, the J call TRBJ1-2; TRBD1 might be the D (6 bases). Germline CDR1 reads LGHNA; CDR2 reads YNFKEQ. V was shortened by 4 bases and J by 7 bases, with 22 bases between the two germline ends. The CDR3 covers 16 residues.

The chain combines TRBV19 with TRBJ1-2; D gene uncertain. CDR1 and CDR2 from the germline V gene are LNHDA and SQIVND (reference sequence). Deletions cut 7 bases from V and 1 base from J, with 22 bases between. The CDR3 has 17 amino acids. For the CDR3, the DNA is TGTGCCAGTAAACCGGCCGGCAGACTATCCAGTAACTATGGCTACACCTTC. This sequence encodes CASKPAGRLSSNYGYTF.

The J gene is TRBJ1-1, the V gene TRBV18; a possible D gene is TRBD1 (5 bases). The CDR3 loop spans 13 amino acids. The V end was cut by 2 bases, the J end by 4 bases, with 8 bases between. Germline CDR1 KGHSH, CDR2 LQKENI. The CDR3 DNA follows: TGTGCCAGCTCACCAGCGCAGGGCACTGAAGCTTTCTTT. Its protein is CASSPAQGTEAFF.

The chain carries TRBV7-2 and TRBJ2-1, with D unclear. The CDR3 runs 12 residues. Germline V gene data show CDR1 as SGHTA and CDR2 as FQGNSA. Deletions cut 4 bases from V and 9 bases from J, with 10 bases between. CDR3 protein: CASSSVSVEQFF. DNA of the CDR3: TGTGCCAGCAGCTCCGTTTCGGTTGAGCAGTTCTTC. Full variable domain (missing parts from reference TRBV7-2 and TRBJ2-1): GAGVSQSPSNKVTEKGKDVELRCDPISGHTALYWYRQSLGQGLEFLIYFQGNSAPDKSGLPSDRFSAERTGGSVSTLTIQRTQQEDSAVYLCASSSVSVEQFFGPGTRLTVL.

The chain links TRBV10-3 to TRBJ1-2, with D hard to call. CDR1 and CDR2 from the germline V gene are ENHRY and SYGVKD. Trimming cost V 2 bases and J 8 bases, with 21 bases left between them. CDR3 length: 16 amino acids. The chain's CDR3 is CAISEPSGISYDGYTF. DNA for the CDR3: TGTGCCATCAGTGAGCCCTCCGGGATCTCCTATGACGGCTACACCTTC.

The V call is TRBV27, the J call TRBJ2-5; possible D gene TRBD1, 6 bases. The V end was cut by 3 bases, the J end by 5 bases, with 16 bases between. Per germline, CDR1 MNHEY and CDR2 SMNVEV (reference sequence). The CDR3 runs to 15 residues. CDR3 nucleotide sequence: TGTGCCAGCAGTTTTTGGGATCACAGGGAGGAGACCCAGTACTTC. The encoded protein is CASSFWDHREETQYF.

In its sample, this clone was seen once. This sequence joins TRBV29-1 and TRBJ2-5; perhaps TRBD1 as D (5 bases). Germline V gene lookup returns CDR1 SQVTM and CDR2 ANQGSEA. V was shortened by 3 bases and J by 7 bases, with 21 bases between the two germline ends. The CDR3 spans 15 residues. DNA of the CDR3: TGCAGCGTTGAGAACCCGATTGGGCTTAGGGGGACCCAGTACTTC. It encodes CSVENPIGLRGTQYF.

CDR3 nucleotides: TGTGCCAGCAGTGCAACAGCCCCTCGCTACGAGCAGTACTTC. This codes for CASSATAPRYEQYF. The rearrangement joins TRBV25-1 to TRBJ2-7, with D unresolved. Trimming removed 4 bases at V and 3 bases at J, with 13 bases between. The V gene's germline CDR1 is MGHDK and CDR2 SYGVNS. CDR3 length equals 14 residues.

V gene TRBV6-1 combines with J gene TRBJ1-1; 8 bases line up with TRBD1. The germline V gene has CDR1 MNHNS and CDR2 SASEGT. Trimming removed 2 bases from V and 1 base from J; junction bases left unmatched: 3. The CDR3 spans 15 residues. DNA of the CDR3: TGTGCCAGCAGTGAACAGGGGGCGAAGAACACTGAAGCTTTCTTT. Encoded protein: CASSEQGAKNTEAFF.

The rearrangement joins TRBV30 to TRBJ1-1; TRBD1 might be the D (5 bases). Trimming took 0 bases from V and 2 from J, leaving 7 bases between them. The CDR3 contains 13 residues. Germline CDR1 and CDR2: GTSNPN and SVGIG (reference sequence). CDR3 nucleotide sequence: TGTGCCTGGAGTGTCAGGGAAAACACTGAAGCTTTCTTT. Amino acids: CAWSVRENTEAFF.

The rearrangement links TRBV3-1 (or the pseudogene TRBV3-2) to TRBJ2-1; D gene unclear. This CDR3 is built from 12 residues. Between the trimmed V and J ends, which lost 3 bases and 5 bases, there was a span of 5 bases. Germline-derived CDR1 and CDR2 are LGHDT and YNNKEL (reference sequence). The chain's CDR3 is CASSHPDNEQFF. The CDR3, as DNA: TGTGCCAGCAGCCATCCTGACAATGAGCAGTTCTTC.

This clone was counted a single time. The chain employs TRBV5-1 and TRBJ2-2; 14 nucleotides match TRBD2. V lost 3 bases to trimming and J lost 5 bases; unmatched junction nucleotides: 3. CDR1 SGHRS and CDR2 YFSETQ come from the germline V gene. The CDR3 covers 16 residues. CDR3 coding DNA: TGCGCCAGCAGCTGGACTAGCGGGGGGCAAACCGGGGAGCTGTTTTTT. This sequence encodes CASSWTSGGQTGELFF.

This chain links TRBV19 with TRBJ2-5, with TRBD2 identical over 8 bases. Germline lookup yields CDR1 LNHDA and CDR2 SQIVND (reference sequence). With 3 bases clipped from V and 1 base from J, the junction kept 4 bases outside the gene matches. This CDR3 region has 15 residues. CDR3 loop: CASSMSGGAQETQYF. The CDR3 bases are TGTGCCAGTAGTATGTCGGGGGGGGCCCAAGAGACCCAGTACTTC.

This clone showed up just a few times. The CDR3 is CASSPLRGGDQPQHF. The CDR3 region has the DNA TGTGCCAGCTCACCCCTGAGAGGGGGGGATCAGCCCCAGCATTTT. This chain uses TRBV18 with TRBJ1-5; D may be TRBD1 (6 bases). Germline V gene data show CDR1 as KGHSH and CDR2 as LQKENI. This CDR3 is built from 15 residues. V dropped 3 bases and J dropped 5 bases, with 14 bases sitting between them.

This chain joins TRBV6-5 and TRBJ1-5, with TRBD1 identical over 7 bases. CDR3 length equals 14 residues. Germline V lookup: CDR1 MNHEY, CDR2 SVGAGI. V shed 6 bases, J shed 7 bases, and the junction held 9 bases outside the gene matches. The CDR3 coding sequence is TGTGCCAGCAGACCACCGGGACAGCCACAGCCCCAGCATTTT. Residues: CASRPPGQPQPQHF.

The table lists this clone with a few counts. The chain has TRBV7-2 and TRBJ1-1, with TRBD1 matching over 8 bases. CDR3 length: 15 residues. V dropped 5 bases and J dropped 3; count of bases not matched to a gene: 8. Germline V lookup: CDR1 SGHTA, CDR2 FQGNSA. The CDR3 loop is CASSPERQGYTEAFF. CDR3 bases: TGTGCCAGCAGCCCAGAAAGACAGGGGTACACTGAAGCTTTCTTT.

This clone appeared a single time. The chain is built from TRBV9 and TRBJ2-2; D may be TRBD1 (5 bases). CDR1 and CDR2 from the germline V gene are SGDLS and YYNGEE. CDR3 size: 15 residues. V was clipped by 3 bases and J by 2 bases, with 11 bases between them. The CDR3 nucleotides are TGTGCCAGCAGCGCCGACAGTAGAAACACCGGGGAGCTGTTTTTT. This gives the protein CASSADSRNTGELFF. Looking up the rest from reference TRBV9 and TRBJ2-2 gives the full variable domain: DSGVTQTPKHLITATGQRVTLRCSPRSGDLSVYWYQQSLDQGLQFLIQYYNGEERAKGNILERFSAQQFPDLHSELNLSSLELGDSALYFCASSADSRNTGELFFGEGSRLTVL.